The T cell receptor beta chain described here comes from a study of blood T cells in healthy people across ages (dated by TCRdb to between 2014 and 2016). Describing the broader study: In model experiments, template switching captured about one uniquely barcoded TCR beta cDNA molecule for every two T cells. For two donors (one aged 18 to 29 and one aged 80 or older), the study analyzed two additional independent replicas of 1 million unique cDNA reads from the same blood draw. Using deep sequencing normalized with unique cDNA molecular identifiers, the study measured how TCR beta repertoire diversity changes with age. To avoid experimental bias, donors of different ages were distributed randomly across sequencing lanes. The donors were divided into four age groups: young (average around 16 years), middle-aged (almost 40), aged (about 56) and long-lived (82). Here is what the overall study found, with its caveats: As age increased, observed TCR beta diversity per million T cells dropped in a roughly linear way, and a significant reduction was already evident by age roughly 36. Bulk unsorted PBMC profiling prevented conclusive comparison of naive and antigen-experienced compartments. Compared with the aged group, the long-lived group had more naive CD4+ T cells, fewer expanded clones and increased TCR diversity, suggesting age selection. Total diversity estimates from one million sequenced T cells were considered lower bounds and underestimates. A strong correlation was found between observed TCR beta diversity and the percentage of naive T cells measured by flow cytometry. Because donor CMV infection status was unknown, age-related changes in expanded clonotypes were potentially confounded.

CDR1 SGHAT and CDR2 FQNNGV are derived from the germline V gene. The CDR3, cysteine through phenylalanine, is 17 amino acids long. Just CDR3 DNA is preserved here, 51 bases in frame from base 1. Trimming takes 4 bases from V and 2 bases from J, and the germline ends sit 21 bases apart. Library generation was performed with 5' RACE. TCRdb lists the instrument as Illumina HiSeq 2500. A second PCR of about 6 to 11 cycles was performed with a sample-barcoded 5' primer and a J-beta primer mix. A unique molecular identifier was introduced onto each TCR beta cDNA molecule by a template-switch 5' adaptor carrying 12 random nucleotides. At least 2.5 million CDR3-containing paired-end reads were obtained from each sample. All of the RNA was converted into first-strand cDNA using the Mint cDNA synthesis kit, with a TRBC-specific oligonucleotide serving as the primer. All cDNA was treated with uracil-DNA glycosylase and then went through a first 18-cycle PCR with the universal primers M1SS and BC2_uni_R. As for how the authors treated the data: For normalization, 1 million high-quality reads, each with a distinct molecular identifier, were randomly selected from each sample. Instead of being binned into consensus sequences, reads with shared molecular identifiers were discarded. MiTCR, with a Q25 quality threshold and the strictest error-elimination algorithm, was used for CDR3 identification, clonotype clustering and error correction. Lower-bound total TCR beta diversity was estimated with a nonparametric unseen species model using Euler transformation. TCRdb ran its own pipeline on the public reads, namely fastp trimming at Q25 and MiXCR clone calling, and kept in-frame beta chains. Rows merge per CDR3 protein into single entries with the most common DNA and genes. The V and J calls here are based on TCRdb, not the publication. Here the sample has more than 700,000 distinct CDR3 sequences; 50% to 65% occur a single time. Approximately 41% of the sample belongs to the ten largest clones.

Systemically healthy Caucasian individuals from Russia, some 36 in total and aged roughly 6 to 90 years, were included as donors. Ten milliliters of peripheral blood were drawn from each donor into EDTA-treated Vacutainer tubes. Ficoll-Paque density-gradient centrifugation was used to isolate PBMCs, with at least 6 million obtained per sample. Trizol reagent was used to extract total RNA from PBMCs, with at least 5.5 micrograms per sample. For every donor, flow cytometry on a PBMC aliquot measured the percentage of naive CD45RAhigh/CD27high T cells. Comment on this clonotype: This clone's antigen is unknown. Base-call qualities are not available, and no considerably larger clone is one nucleotide away.

This clonotype originated in a man of 80 years or more in good health. The sequence is built from TRBV11-2 and TRBJ2-7; TRBD1 is possibly the D segment (6 matching bases). The sample taken for sequencing was blood. The CDR3 amino acid sequence is: CASSSSRTTGIPYEQYF. The base sequence is TGTGCCAGCAGCTCCAGCAGGACCACAGGGATTCCCTACGAGCAGTACTTC.